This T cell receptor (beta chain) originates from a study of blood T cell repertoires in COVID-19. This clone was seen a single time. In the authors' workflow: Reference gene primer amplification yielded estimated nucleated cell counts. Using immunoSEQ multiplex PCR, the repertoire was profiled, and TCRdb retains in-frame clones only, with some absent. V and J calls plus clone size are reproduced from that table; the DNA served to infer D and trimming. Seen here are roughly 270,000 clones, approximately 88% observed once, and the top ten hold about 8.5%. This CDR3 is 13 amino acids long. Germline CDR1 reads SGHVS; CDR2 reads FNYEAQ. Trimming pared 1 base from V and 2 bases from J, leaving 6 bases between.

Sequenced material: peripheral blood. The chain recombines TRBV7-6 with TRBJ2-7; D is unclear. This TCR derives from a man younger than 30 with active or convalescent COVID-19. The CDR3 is CASSLGVTYEQYF. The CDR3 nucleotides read TGTGCCAGCAGCTTAGGTGTCACCTACGAGCAGTACTTC.